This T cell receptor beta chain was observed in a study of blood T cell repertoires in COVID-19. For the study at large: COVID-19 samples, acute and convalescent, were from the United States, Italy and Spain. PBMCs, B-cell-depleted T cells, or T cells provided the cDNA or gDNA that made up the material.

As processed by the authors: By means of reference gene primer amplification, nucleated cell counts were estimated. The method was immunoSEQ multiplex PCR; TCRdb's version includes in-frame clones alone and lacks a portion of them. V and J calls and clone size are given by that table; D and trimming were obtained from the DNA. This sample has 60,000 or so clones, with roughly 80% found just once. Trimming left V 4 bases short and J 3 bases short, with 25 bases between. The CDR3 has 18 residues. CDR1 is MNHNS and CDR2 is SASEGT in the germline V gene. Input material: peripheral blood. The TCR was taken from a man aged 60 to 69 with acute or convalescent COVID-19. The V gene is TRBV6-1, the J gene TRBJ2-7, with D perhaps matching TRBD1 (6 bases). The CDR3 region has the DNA TGTGCCAGCAGTGTAGGTGGGGCACGACAGGCTCTCTACTACGAGCAGTACTTC. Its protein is CASSVGGARQALYYEQYF.